This T cell receptor (beta chain) is from a study of metastatic and nonmetastatic thyroid tumors. Study background: Where malignant and benign thyroid patients were concerned, repertoires were compared across blood and tumor or nodule tissue.

Study conclusions and caveats: For both blood and tumor, malignant thyroid tumors reportedly showed significantly higher TCR beta diversity than benign nodules did.

Germline V gives CDR1 ENHRY, CDR2 SYGVKD. The CDR3 extends over 14 amino acids. V trimming: 5 bases; J trimming: 5 bases; junction bases outside the gene matches: 1. Ten or more counts support this clone. What it recognizes is unknown. Treatment of any kind had been given to no patient before thyroid surgery. In the study's own analysis: A distant-metastasis classifier for papillary thyroid cancer was built using CDR3 differences across clinicopathological groups. TCRdb re-called clones from the PCR reads using MiXCR. TCRdb, not the original authors, processed these V and J calls. The table has about 33,000 clones, about 18% seen once; the top ten hold 9.5% to 15%.

The TCR sequence derives from a male donor with papillary thyroid cancer or a benign thyroid nodule (not recorded which). Some clones in this sample may be carry-over from other donors' samples. The sequencing sample was made of blood. The gene calls are TRBV10-3 and TRBJ1-6, with TRBD1 matching over 9 bases. The CDR3 DNA reads TGTGCCATCAGTCGGGACAGGGATAATTCACCCCTCCACTTT. This sequence encodes CAISRDRDNSPLHF.